The sequence of this TCR beta chain was determined in a study of control samples from healthy donors and cancer patients. TCRdb's table, derived via immunoSEQ multiplex PCR, lists solely in-frame clones and lacks some. Among some 120,000 clones listed, around 87% were seen once. The CDR3 loop spans 18 amino acids. The germline V gene has CDR1 KGHSY and CDR2 FQNENV. Unmatched junction bases numbered 14, after V lost 3 bases and J lost 7 bases. This clone was recorded only once. Sequencing input: blood. This receptor was identified in a man in his 60s in good health. V is TRBV16 and J is TRBJ1-6; 8 bases fit TRBD1. CDR3 sequence: CASSHYPGTGTINSPLHF. CDR3 DNA: TGTGCCAGCAGCCATTATCCCGGGACAGGCACGATAAATTCACCCCTCCACTTT.